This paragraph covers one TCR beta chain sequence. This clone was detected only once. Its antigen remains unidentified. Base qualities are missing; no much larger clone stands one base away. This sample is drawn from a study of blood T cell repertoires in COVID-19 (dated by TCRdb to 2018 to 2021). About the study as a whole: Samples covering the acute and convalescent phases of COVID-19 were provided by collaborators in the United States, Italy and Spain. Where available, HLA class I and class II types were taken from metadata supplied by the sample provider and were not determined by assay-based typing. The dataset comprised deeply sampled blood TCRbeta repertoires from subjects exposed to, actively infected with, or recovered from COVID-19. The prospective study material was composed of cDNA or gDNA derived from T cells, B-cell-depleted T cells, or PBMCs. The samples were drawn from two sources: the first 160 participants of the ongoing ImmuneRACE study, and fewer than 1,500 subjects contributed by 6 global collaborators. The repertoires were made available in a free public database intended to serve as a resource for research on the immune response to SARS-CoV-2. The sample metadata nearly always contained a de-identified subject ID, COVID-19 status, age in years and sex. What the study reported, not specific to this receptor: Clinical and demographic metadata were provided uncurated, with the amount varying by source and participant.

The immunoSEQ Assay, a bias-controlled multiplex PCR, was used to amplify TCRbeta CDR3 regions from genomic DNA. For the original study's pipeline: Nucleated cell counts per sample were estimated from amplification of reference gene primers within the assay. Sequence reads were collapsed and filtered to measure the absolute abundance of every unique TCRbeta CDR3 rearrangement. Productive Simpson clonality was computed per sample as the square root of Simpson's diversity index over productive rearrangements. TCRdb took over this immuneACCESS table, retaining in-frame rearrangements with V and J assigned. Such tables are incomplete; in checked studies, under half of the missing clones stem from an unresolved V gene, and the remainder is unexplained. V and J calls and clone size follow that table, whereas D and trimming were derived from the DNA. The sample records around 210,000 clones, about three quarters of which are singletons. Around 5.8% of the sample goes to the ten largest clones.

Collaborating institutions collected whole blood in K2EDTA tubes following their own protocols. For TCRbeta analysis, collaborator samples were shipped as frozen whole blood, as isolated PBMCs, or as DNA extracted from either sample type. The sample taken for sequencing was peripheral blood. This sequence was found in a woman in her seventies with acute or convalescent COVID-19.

The DNA sequence is TGTGCCACCAGCAGACCCGGACAGGGCTTTGGCTACACCTTC. This encodes CATSRPGQGFGYTF. The chain joins TRBV15 to TRBJ1-2; 8 bases in the middle match TRBD1. There are 14 amino acids in the CDR3, from cysteine to phenylalanine inclusive. The DNA shown is the 42-base CDR3, in frame from base 1. The germline V gene (reference sequence) sets CDR1 to LNHNV and CDR2 to YYDKDF. From V the trimming removes 2 bases and from J it removes 7 bases, while the gene matches leave 6 bases of the junction unaccounted for.